Listed below are T cell receptor beta chains from one sample, sequenced in a study of blood T cell repertoires in COVID-19. The table came from immunoSEQ multiplex PCR; TCRdb's copy has only in-frame clones and leaves some out. The profile shows about 180,000 clones, approximately 88% of them singletons. The source material was peripheral blood. All receptors come from a man aged 18 to 29 with active or convalescent COVID-19. Both conserved end residues are part of each CDR3. A D gene is named only where the DNA matches it firmly. Part of the rows lack a size; the others show once, few, many or a class for expanded clones.

>few|TRBV2|TRBJ1-5|.
TGTGCCAGCCGCCGGACAGAAAATCAGCCCCAGCATTTT
CASRRTENQPQHF
>.|TRBV12-5|TRBJ1-2|TRBD1
TGTGCTAGTGGTTTGGGCAGGGGGCTCGATGGCTACACCTTC
CASGLGRGLDGYTF
>.|TRBV7-8|TRBJ2-7|.
TGTGCCAGCAGCCGAGGTCCCTCGGTGGCGGGGAAAGCCTACGAGCAGTACTTC
CASSRGPSVAGKAYEQYF
>.|TRBV30|TRBJ2-7|.
TGTGCCTGGAGTTTGGAGGTCGTGGACGAGCAGTACTTC
CAWSLEVVDEQYF
>.|TRBV2|TRBJ1-2|TRBD1
TGTGCCAGCAGATCGGGGACAGGTTACAACTATGGCTACACCTTC
CASRSGTGYNYGYTF
>.|TRBV30|TRBJ2-6|.
TGTGCCTGGAGCCGACTTCAGGGTAGCTCTGGGGCCAACGTCCTGACTTTC
CAWSRLQGSSGANVLTF
>.|TRBV18|TRBJ1-5|.
TGTGCCAGCTCACCACAGGGGCACAATCAGCCCCAGCATTTT
CASSPQGHNQPQHF
>.|TRBV19|TRBJ2-6|.
TGTGCCAGCCGACAGACCTTCTCTGGGGCCAACGTCCTGACTTTC
CASRQTFSGANVLTF
>.|TRBV10-3|TRBJ1-1|.
TGTGCCACCAGGGGAGAAGGGATGAACACTGAAGCTTTCTTT
CATRGEGMNTEAFF
>few|TRBV11-2|TRBJ2-7|.
TGTGCCAGCAGCATATACTACGAGCAGTACTTC
CASSIYYEQYF
>.|TRBV6-2/TRBV6-3|TRBJ1-2|.
TGTGCCAGCAGTTACCCTTCGACAGCCTACACCTTC
CASSYPSTAYTF
>.|TRBV18|TRBJ1-6|.
TGTGCCAGCTCACCCACGGGACAAAACCATTCACCCCTCCACTTT
CASSPTGQNHSPLHF
>once|TRBV5-6|TRBJ2-2|TRBD2
TGTGCCAGCAGCTGGGACTCGACTAGCGGCACCGGGGAGCTGTTTTTT
CASSWDSTSGTGELFF
>once|TRBV11-2|TRBJ1-4|.
TGTGCCAGCAGCTCCTTACGAGGGAGGGTTAATGAAAAACTGTTTTTT
CASSSLRGRVNEKLFF
>once|TRBV28|TRBJ1-2|TRBD1
TGTGCCAGCAGCCCGGACAGGGAGAGCTATGGCTACACCTTC
CASSPDRESYGYTF
>.|TRBV5-1|TRBJ1-2|.
TGCGCCAGCAGAATATTAGGGGTAGGAGTTTATGGCTACACCTTC
CASRILGVGVYGYTF
>once|TRBV7-2|TRBJ2-1|TRBD2
TGTGCCAGCAGCTCCTTAGCGGGAACCGGGTACAATGAGCAGTTCTTC
CASSSLAGTGYNEQFF
>.|TRBV5-1|TRBJ1-4|.
TGCGCCAGCAGCTTGGATAACAGGGCAACTAATGAAAAACTGTTTTTT
CASSLDNRATNEKLFF
>.|TRBV6-6|TRBJ2-7|.
TGTGCCAGCAGTTACTCTACAGGGTCCTCCTACGAGCAGTACTTC
CASSYSTGSSYEQYF
>few|TRBV19|TRBJ2-1|TRBD2
TGTGCCAGTAGTATTGCCGGGACTAGATATGACAATGAGCAGTTCTTC
CASSIAGTRYDNEQFF
>.|TRBV7-2|TRBJ2-7|TRBD2
TGTGCCAGCAGCTCAACGGGACTAGCGTACGAGCAGTACTTC
CASSSTGLAYEQYF
>.|TRBV2|TRBJ2-7|.
TGTGCCAGCAATCCCAGGGAATCCTACGAGCAGTACTTC
CASNPRESYEQYF
>.|TRBV30|TRBJ2-5|.
TGTGCCTGGAGTGTACACCAGGGAGAGACCCAGTACTTC
CAWSVHQGETQYF
>.|TRBV3-1/TRBV3-2|TRBJ1-2|.
TGTGCCAGCAGCCAAGGAAGGGGATCCACCTTC
CASSQGRGSTF
>once|TRBV19|TRBJ2-3|.
TGTGCCAGTAGGAAGAACCCGGGATTCGCAACAGATACGCAGTATTTT
CASRKNPGFATDTQYF
>.|TRBV11-2|TRBJ2-1|TRBD1
TGTGCCAGCAGCTTGCGCTATGTAGCAGGGGGACATGAGCAGTTCTTC
CASSLRYVAGGHEQFF
>.|TRBV19|TRBJ1-5|TRBD1
TGTGCCAGTAGTCAGGTCAGGGGGCATCAGCCCCAGCATTTT
CASSQVRGHQPQHF
>.|TRBV25-1|TRBJ1-6|TRBD1
TGTGCCAGCAGTGACCTAACCGGGACAGGGTATGGGAATTCACCCCTCCACTTT
CASSDLTGTGYGNSPLHF
>.|TRBV18|TRBJ2-1|TRBD2
TGTGCCAGCTCACCTCTTGCTAGCGGGAGTGTCCATGAGCAGTTCTTC
CASSPLASGSVHEQFF
>.|TRBV7-2|TRBJ2-7|TRBD2
TGTGCCAGCAGCATTAGCGGGAGGGCGAGCTCCTACGAGCAGTACTTC
CASSISGRASSYEQYF
>.|TRBV7-8|TRBJ2-7|.
TGTGCCAGCAGCTTAGGGACAGCCTACGAGCAGTACTTC
CASSLGTAYEQYF
>.|TRBV19|TRBJ1-1|TRBD1
TGTGCCAGTAGGAAATGGACAGGGGGCTTGGGTGCGGACACTGAAGCTTTCTTT
CASRKWTGGLGADTEAFF
>.|TRBV18|TRBJ1-1|.
TGTGCCAGCCGTACAGGTCGTTCCACTGAAGCTTTCTTT
CASRTGRSTEAFF